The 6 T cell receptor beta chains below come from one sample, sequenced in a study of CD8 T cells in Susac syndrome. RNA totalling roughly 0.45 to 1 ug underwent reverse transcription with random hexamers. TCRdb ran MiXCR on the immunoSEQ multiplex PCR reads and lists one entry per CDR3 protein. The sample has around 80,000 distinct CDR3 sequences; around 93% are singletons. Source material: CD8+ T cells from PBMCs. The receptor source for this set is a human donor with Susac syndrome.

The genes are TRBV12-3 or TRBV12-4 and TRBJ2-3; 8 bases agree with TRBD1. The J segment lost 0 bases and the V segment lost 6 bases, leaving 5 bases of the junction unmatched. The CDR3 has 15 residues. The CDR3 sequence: CASSPGQDSTDTQYF. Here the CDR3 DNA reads TGTGCCAGCAGCCCGGGACAGGATAGCACAGATACGCAGTATTTT.

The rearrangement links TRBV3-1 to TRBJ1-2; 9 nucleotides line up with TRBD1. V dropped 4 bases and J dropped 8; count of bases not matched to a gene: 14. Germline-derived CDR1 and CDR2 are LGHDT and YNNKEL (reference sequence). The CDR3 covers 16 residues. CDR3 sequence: CASSPRAGQGLYGYTF. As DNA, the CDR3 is TGTGCCAGCAGCCCCCGCGCGGGACAGGGATTATACGGCTACACCTTC.

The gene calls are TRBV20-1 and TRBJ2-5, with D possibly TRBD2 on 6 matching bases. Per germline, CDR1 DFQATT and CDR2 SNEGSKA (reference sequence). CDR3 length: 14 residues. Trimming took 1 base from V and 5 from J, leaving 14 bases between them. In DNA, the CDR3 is TGCAGTGCTAGAGGGGGACTGATCGTGGAGACCCAGTACTTC. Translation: CSARGGLIVETQYF.

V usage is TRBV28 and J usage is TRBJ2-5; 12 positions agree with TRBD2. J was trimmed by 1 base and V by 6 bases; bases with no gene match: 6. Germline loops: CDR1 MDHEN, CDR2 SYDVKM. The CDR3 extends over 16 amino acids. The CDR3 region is CASSPGTSGLQETQYF. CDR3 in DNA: TGTGCCAGCAGCCCTGGGACTAGCGGGCTCCAAGAGACCCAGTACTTC.

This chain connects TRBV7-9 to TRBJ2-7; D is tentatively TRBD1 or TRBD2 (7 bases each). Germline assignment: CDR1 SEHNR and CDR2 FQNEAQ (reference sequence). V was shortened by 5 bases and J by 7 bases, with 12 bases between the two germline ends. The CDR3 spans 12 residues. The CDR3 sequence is CASSPQGGEQYF. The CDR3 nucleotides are TGTGCCAGCAGCCCCCAGGGGGGGGAGCAGTACTTC.

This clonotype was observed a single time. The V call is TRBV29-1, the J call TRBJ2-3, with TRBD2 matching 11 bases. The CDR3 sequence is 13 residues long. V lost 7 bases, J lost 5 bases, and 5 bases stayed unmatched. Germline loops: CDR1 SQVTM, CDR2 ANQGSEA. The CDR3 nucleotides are TGCAGCGCACCGGGACTAGCGGTAGATACGCAGTATTTT. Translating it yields CSAPGLAVDTQYF.